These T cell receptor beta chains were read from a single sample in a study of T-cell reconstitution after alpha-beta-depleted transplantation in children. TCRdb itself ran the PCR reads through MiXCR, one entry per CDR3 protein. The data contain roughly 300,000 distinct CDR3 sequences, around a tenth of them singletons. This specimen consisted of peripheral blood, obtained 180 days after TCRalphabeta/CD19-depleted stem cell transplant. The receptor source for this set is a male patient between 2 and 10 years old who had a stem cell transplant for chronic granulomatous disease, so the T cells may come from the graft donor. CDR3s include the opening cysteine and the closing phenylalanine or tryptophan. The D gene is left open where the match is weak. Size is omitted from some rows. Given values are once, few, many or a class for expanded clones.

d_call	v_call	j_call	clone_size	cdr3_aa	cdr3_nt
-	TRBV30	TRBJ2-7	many	CAWSAGRFSYEQYF	TGTGCCTGGAGTGCGGGCAGGTTCTCATACGAGCAGTACTTC
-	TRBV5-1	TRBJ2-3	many	CASSLNLFDTQYF	TGCGCCAGCAGCTTGAATCTGTTTGACACGCAGTATTTT
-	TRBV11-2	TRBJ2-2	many	CASSLGGVTGELFF	TGTGCCAGCAGCTTAGGGGGGGTCACCGGGGAGCTGTTTTTT
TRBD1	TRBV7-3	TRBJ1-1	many	CASSLTGTGKEAFF	TGTGCCAGCAGCTTGACCGGGACAGGAAAAGAAGCTTTCTTT
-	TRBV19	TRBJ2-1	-	CASSRVIRDVADEQFF	TGTGCCAGTAGCCGGGTCATCAGGGATGTAGCGGATGAGCAGTTCTTC
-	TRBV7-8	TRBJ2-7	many	CASSFGLTSYEQYF	TGTGCCAGCAGCTTCGGACTAACCTCCTACGAGCAGTACTTC
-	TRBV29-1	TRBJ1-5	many	CSARDNHNQPQHF	TGCAGCGCCCGGGACAATCACAATCAGCCCCAGCATTTT
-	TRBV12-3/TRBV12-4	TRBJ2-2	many	CASSFQGGLNTGELFF	TGTGCCAGCAGTTTTCAGGGGGGCTTGAACACCGGGGAGCTGTTTTTT
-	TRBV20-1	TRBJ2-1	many	CSARQEFYNEQFF	TGCAGTGCTAGGCAGGAATTCTACAATGAGCAGTTCTTC
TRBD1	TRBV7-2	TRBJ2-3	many	CASSLLGGRLPDTQYF	TGTGCCAGCAGCTTATTAGGGGGCCGGTTACCAGATACGCAGTATTTT
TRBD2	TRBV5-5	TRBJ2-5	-	CASSSLAAGAQYF	TGTGCCAGCAGCTCCCTGGCTGCGGGGGCCCAGTACTTC
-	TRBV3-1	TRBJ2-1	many	CASSQEISGVNEQFF	TGTGCCAGCAGCCAAGAAATTAGCGGTGTCAATGAGCAGTTCTTC
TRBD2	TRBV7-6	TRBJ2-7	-	CASSLETSGVSSYEQYF	TGTGCCAGCAGCCTAGAGACTAGCGGGGTGAGCTCCTACGAGCAGTACTTC
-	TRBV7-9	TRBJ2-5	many	CASRKARTEQETQYF	TGTGCCAGCAGAAAGGCTCGGACAGAACAAGAGACCCAGTACTTC
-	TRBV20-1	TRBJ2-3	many	CSAPEWAGTDTQYF	TGCAGTGCTCCCGAGTGGGCGGGCACAGATACGCAGTATTTT
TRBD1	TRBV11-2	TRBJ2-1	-	CASSFRKKTGGLGNEQFF	TGTGCCAGCAGCTTTCGAAAGAAGACAGGGGGATTGGGCAATGAGCAGTTCTTC
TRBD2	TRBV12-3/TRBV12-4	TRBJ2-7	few	CASRSTSGRGYEQYF	TGTGCCAGCAGGTCGACTAGCGGGAGGGGGTACGAGCAGTACTTC
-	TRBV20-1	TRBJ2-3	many	CSARSSLFATQYF	TGCAGTGCTAGGTCTAGCCTCTTTGCTACGCAGTATTTT
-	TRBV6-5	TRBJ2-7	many	CASSSTVVSYEQYF	TGTGCCAGCAGTTCAACGGTTGTCTCCTACGAGCAGTACTTC
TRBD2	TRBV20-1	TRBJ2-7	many	CSARDLVGLELSEQYF	TGCAGTGCTAGAGATCTGGTGGGACTAGAGTTGTCTGAGCAGTACTTC
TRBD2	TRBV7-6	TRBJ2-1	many	CASSLSPGLAENEQFF	TGTGCCAGCAGCTTATCTCCGGGACTAGCGGAAAATGAGCAGTTCTTC
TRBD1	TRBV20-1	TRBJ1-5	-	CSAWTGRDQPQHF	TGCAGTGCATGGACAGGGAGGGATCAGCCCCAGCATTTT
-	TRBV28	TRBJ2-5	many	CASSPGREETQYF	TGTGCCAGCAGTCCAGGGCGGGAAGAGACCCAGTACTTC
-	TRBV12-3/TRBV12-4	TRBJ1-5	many	CASSLVMGQPQHF	TGTGCCAGCAGTTTAGTTATGGGTCAGCCCCAGCATTTT
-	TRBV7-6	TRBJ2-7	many	CASSLSHSYEQYF	TGTGCCAGCAGCTTATCCCACTCCTACGAGCAGTACTTC
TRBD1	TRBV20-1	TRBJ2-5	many	CSATTGVEETQYF	TGCAGTGCTACTACAGGGGTAGAGGAGACCCAGTACTTC
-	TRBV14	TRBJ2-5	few	CASSQEGSGTQYF	TGTGCCAGCAGCCAAGAGGGGTCTGGGACCCAGTACTTC
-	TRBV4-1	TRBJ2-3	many	CASSPTHPTDTQYF	TGCGCCAGCAGCCCAACGCACCCCACAGATACGCAGTATTTT
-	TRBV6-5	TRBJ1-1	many	CASSYRAAMNTEAFF	TGTGCCAGCAGTTACAGGGCGGCTATGAACACTGAAGCTTTCTTT
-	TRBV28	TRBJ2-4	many	CASSLSTGNIQYF	TGTGCCAGCAGTTTATCGACCGGTAACATTCAGTACTTC
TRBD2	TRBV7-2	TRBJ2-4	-	CASSPQRGENIQYF	TGTGCCAGCAGCCCTCAGCGGGGGGAAAACATTCAGTACTTC
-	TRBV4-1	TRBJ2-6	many	CASSQAGEGSGANVLTF	TGCGCCAGCAGCCAAGCGGGAGAAGGGTCTGGGGCCAACGTCCTGACTTTC
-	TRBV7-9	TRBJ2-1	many	CASSLGHSSYNEQFF	TGTGCCAGCAGCCTTGGACATAGCTCCTACAATGAGCAGTTCTTC
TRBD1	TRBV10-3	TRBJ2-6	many	CAISGDRAGANVLTF	TGTGCCATCAGTGGGGACAGGGCTGGGGCCAACGTCCTGACTTTC
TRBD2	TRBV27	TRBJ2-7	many	CASSPGLAGPAHEQYF	TGTGCCAGCAGTCCAGGACTAGCGGGCCCCGCCCACGAGCAGTACTTC